A selection of T cell receptor beta chains follows, all from one sample in a study of patients and donors after allogeneic stem cell transplantation. TCRdb independently ran MiXCR on the RT-PCR reads; one entry per CDR3 protein. The sample includes over 25,000 distinct CDR3 sequences, 37% of them seen just once. The sample comprised blood, either unsorted or a sorted T cell fraction (not recorded which). These receptors all stem from a human donor who was either an allogeneic HSCT recipient or a stem cell or donor lymphocyte infusion donor (not recorded which). It is not recorded whose cells these are; they may come from a transplant donor. Each CDR3 is given with its conserved first and last residue. Each record gives: J gene, V gene, CDR3 protein.

TRBJ1-2,TRBV4-2,CASSPMGQYFNGYTF
TRBJ2-1,TRBV20-1,CSASVSGGEYNEQFF
TRBJ1-1,TRBV30,CAWSVTGQGEAFF
TRBJ2-2,TRBV4-2,CASSQGKLGELFF
TRBJ2-1,TRBV24-1,CATSDGSSYNEQFF
TRBJ2-5,TRBV18,CASSPRIVGETQYF
TRBJ1-2,TRBV6-1,CASSRDRDSLSYGYTF
TRBJ1-1,TRBV7-9,CASSLFGDTEAFF
TRBJ1-3,TRBV7-9,CRSGQDGNTIYF
TRBJ1-5,TRBV20-1,CSANRDVNQPQHF
TRBJ2-1,TRBV21-1,CASSKVKGTSGGAFNEQFF
TRBJ2-1,TRBV29-1,CSVGWTGGSDEQFF
TRBJ2-1,TRBV6-5,CASRRLAGDTEQFF
TRBJ1-3,TRBV4-3,CASSLETGSFSSGNTIYF
TRBJ1-1,TRBV4-2,CASSQVDRENTEAFF
TRBJ1-1,TRBV12-3/TRBV12-4,CASSPGTENTEAFF
TRBJ2-3,TRBV29-1,CSVPGGAKTDTQYF
TRBJ1-2,TRBV20-1,CSASGVAYGYTF
TRBJ2-5,TRBV5-6,CASSLVFVRGEETQYF